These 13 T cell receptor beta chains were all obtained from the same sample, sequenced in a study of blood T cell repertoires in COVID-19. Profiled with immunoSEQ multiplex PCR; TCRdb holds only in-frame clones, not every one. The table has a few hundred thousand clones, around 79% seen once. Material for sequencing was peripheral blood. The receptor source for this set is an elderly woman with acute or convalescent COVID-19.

The CDR3 DNA reads TGTGCCAGCAGACAACCGGGACAGGGCAACAACGAGCAGTACTTC. This translates into CASRQPGQGNNEQYF. The chain uses TRBV2 and TRBJ2-7; 9 bases line up with TRBD1. Losses at the gene ends were 6 bases for V and 5 bases for J; bases not matched to a gene: 11. This CDR3 region has 15 residues. CDR1 is SNHLY, CDR2 FYNNEI, per germline.

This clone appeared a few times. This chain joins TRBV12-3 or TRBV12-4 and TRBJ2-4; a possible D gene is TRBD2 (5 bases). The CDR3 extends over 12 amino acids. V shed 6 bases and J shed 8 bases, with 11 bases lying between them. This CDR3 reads CASSTNGDIQYF. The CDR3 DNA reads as TGTGCCAGCAGCACGAACGGGGACATTCAGTACTTC.

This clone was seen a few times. CDR3 in DNA: TGTGCCAGTAGTGCACGTAGCGCCTTAGACTACAATGAGCAGTTCTTC. Its protein product is CASSARSALDYNEQFF. The V gene is TRBV19, the J gene TRBJ2-1; D perhaps matches TRBD2 (5 bases). CDR1 and CDR2 from the germline V gene are LNHDA and SQIVND (reference sequence). The CDR3 spans 16 residues. V lost 5 bases and J lost 3, with 17 bases in between. The complete variable domain, with remaining parts taken from reference TRBV19 and TRBJ2-1, reads DGGITQSPKYLFRKEGQNVTLSCEQNLNHDAMYWYRQDPGQGLRLIYYSQIVNDFQKGDIAEGYSVSREKKESFPLTVTSAQKNPTAFYLCASSARSALDYNEQFFGPGTRLTVL.

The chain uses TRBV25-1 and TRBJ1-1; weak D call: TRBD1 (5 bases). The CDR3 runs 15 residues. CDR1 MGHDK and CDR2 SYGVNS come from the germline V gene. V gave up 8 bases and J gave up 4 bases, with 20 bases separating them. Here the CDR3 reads CASAGYDLGGTEAFF. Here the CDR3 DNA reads TGTGCCAGCGCGGGGTACGATCTGGGGGGCACTGAAGCTTTCTTT.

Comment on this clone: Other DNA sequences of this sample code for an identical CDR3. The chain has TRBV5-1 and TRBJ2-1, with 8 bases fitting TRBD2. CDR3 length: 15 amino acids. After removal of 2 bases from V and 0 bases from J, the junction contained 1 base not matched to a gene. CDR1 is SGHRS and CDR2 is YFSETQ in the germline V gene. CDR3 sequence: CASSLSGSSYNEQFF. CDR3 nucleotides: TGCGCCAGCAGCTTAAGCGGGAGCTCCTACAATGAGCAGTTCTTC.

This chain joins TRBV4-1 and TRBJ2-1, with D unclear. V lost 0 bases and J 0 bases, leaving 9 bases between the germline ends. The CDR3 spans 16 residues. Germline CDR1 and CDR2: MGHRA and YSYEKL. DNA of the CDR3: TGCGCCAGCAGCCAAGATGTGACTCTCTCCTACAATGAGCAGTTCTTC. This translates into CASSQDVTLSYNEQFF.

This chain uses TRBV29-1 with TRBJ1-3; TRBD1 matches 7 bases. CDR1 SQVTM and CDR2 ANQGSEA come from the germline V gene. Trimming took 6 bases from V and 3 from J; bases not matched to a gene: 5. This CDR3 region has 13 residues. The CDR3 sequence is CSVPGDSGNTIYF. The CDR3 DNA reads TGCAGCGTCCCCGGGGACAGTGGAAACACCATATATTTT.

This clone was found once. In DNA form, the CDR3 reads TGTGCCAGCAGTGAAGTCTTGGGGGGAGACCCCTATAGCAATCAGCCCCAGCATTTT. It is translated as CASSEVLGGDPYSNQPQHF. The rearrangement links TRBV2 to TRBJ1-5; TRBD1 might be the D (5 bases). The CDR3 contains 19 residues. Germline assignment: CDR1 SNHLY and CDR2 FYNNEI. The V gene lost 1 base and the J gene lost 0 bases, with 19 bases spanning the gap.

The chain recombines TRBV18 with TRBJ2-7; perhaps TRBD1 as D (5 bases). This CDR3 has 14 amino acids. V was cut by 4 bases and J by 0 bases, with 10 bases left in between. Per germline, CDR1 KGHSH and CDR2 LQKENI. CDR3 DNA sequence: TGTGCCAGCTCACTCCAGGGTAGCTCCTACGAGCAGTACTTC. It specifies CASSLQGSSYEQYF. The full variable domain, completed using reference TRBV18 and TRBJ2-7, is NAGVMQNPRHLVRRRGQEARLRCSPMKGHSHVYWYRQLPEEGLKFMVYLQKENIIDESGMPKERFSAEFPKEGPSILRIQQVVRGDSAAYFCASSLQGSSYEQYFGPGTRLTVT.

CDR3 DNA sequence: TGTGCCAGCAGATTGGACAGGGACAACACTGAAGCTTTCTTT. Amino acids: CASRLDRDNTEAFF. J is TRBJ1-1 and V is TRBV6-5; 8 nucleotides align to TRBD1. The CDR3 spans 14 residues. Germline V CDR1 and CDR2: MNHEY, SVGAGI. Trimming took 6 bases from V and 2 from J; bases not matched to a gene: 5.

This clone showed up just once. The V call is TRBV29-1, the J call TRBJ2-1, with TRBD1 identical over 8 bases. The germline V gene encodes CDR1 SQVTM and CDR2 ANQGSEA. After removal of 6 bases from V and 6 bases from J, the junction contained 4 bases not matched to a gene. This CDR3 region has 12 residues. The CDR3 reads CSVDRGGNEQFF. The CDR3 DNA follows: TGCAGCGTAGACAGGGGCGGCAATGAGCAGTTCTTC.

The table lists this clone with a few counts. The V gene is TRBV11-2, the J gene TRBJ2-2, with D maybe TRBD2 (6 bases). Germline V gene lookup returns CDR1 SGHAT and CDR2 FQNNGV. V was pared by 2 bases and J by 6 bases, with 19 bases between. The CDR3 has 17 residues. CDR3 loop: CASSLRAGHPNAGELFF. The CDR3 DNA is TGTGCCAGCAGCTTACGGGCGGGGCATCCAAACGCCGGGGAGCTGTTTTTT. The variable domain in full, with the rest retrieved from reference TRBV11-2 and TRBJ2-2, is EAGVAQSPRYKIIEKRQSVAFWCNPISGHATLYWYQQILGQGPKLLIQFQNNGVVDDSQLPKDRFSAERLKGVDSTLKIQPAKLEDSAVYLCASSLRAGHPNAGELFFGEGSRLTVL.

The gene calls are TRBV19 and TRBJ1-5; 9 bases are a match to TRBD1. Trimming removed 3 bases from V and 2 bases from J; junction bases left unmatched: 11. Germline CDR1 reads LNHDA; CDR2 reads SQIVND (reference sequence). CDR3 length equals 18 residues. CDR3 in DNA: TGTGCCAGTAGTATGGATGGACAGGGGTTTTCTCGCAATCAGCCCCAGCATTTT. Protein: CASSMDGQGFSRNQPQHF. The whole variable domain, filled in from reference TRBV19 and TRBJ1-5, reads DGGITQSPKYLFRKEGQNVTLSCEQNLNHDAMYWYRQDPGQGLRLIYYSQIVNDFQKGDIAEGYSVSREKKESFPLTVTSAQKNPTAFYLCASSMDGQGFSRNQPQHFGDGTRLSIL.